The TCR beta chain described here comes from a study of T cells expressing NK-cell markers. Study context: One of eight sequenced donors was HCMV-seronegative; the other seven were seropositive.

The TCR beta cDNA came from 5'RACE template switching with UMIs. From the 5' RACE reads, TCRdb lists one entry per CDR3 protein and no DNA. This listing includes over 13,000 distinct CDR3 sequences. CDR1 and CDR2 from the germline V gene are SGHTA and FQGNSA. The CDR3 spans 15 residues. The rearrangement links TRBV7-2 to TRBJ1-2; TCRdb's assignment of TRBD1 cannot be checked, as there is no DNA. This receptor was obtained from a man aged 18-75 years in good health. Sequenced material: blood T cells: a sorted CD56 or NKG2C T cell subset, CD4+ or CD8+ T cells, or bulk PBMC T cells (not recorded which). The CDR3 reads CASSLAGTGSYGYTF.